Given below is one T cell receptor beta chain in context. Germline trimming cut 5 bases from V and 5 bases from J; bases unmatched to any gene: 6. CDR3 length: 14 amino acids. Germline CDR1 reads LNHDA; CDR2 reads SQIVND (reference sequence). This sample was included in a study of blood T cell repertoires in COVID-19. Study at large: The origin of the acute and convalescent COVID-19 samples was the United States, Italy and Spain. PBMCs, B-cell-depleted T cells, or T cells provided the cDNA or gDNA that made up the material.

Per the original data handling: Cell counts per sample came from amplifying reference gene primers. Here immunoSEQ multiplex PCR was the method, and the copy in TCRdb shows in-frame clones only, minus some. V, J and clone size derive from that table, while D and trimming were established from the DNA sequence. The sample carries fewer than 250,000 clones, roughly 88% recorded once. The material sequenced was PBMCs or T cells enriched from blood (not recorded which). This receptor was obtained from a woman aged 25 to 39 who had been exposed to COVID-19. This sequence joins TRBV19 and TRBJ1-1; 9 bases agree with TRBD1. CDR3 nucleotides: TGTGCCAGTAGTGCCCGACAGGGGGAGACTGAAGCTTTCTTT. Translating it yields CASSARQGETEAFF.